Presented here are 30 T cell receptor beta chains from one specimen sequenced in a study of blood T cell repertoires in COVID-19. The method was immunoSEQ multiplex PCR; TCRdb's version includes in-frame clones alone and lacks a portion of them. The sample includes hundreds of thousands of clones, about 80% seen only once; the top ten take about 8.1%. Sequenced material: peripheral blood. These TCRs come from an elderly man with acute or convalescent COVID-19.

This clone has just one count. The chain uses TRBV5-1 and TRBJ1-3; 7 bases map to TRBD1. V was clipped by 0 bases and J by 0 bases; unmatched bases: 9. There are 18 residues in the CDR3. Per germline, CDR1 SGHRS and CDR2 YFSETQ. CDR3: CASSLAVSGGYSGNTIYF. CDR3 DNA: TGCGCCAGCAGCTTGGCCGTGTCAGGGGGTTACTCTGGAAACACCATATATTTT.

The V call is TRBV24-1, the J call TRBJ1-5, with TRBD1 matching over 9 bases. V lost 3 bases, J lost 3 bases, and 8 bases stayed unmatched. CDR3 length: 17 amino acids. Germline CDR1 and CDR2: KGHDR and SFDVKD. CDR3 DNA sequence: TGTGCCACCAGTGATGCCGGGACAGGGAGGATCAATCAGCCCCAGCATTTT. Translating it yields CATSDAGTGRINQPQHF.

The chain uses TRBV6-5 and TRBJ1-1, with D perhaps TRBD1 (6 bases). Germline CDR1 MNHEY, CDR2 SVGAGI. V was cut by 4 bases and J by 5 bases, with 14 bases left in between. The CDR3 has 14 amino acids. CDR3 amino acids: CASSSWAGETEAFF. CDR3 bases: TGTGCCAGCAGTTCCTGGGCAGGGGAAACTGAAGCTTTCTTT.

The chain combines TRBV28 with TRBJ2-2, with a tentative D call TRBD1 (5 bases). Trimming shortened V by 1 base and J by 2 bases, and 8 bases separated the two germline ends. Looked up from germline, CDR1 is MDHEN and CDR2 is SYDVKM. The CDR3 extends over 15 amino acids. The CDR3: CASSLSQVNTGELFF. In DNA form, the CDR3 reads TGTGCCAGCAGTTTATCACAGGTTAACACCGGGGAGCTGTTTTTT. Full variable domain (rest looked up from reference TRBV28 and TRBJ2-2): DVKVTQSSRYLVKRTGEKVFLECVQDMDHENMFWYRQDPGLGLRLIYFSYDVKMKEKGDIPEGYSVSREKKERFSLILESASTNQTSMYLCASSLSQVNTGELFFGEGSRLTVL.

The chain links TRBV6-5 to TRBJ1-1; 7 nucleotides agree with TRBD1. This CDR3 is 14 amino acids long. V gave up 2 bases and J gave up 0 bases; unmatched junction bases: 0. Germline CDR1 MNHEY, CDR2 SVGAGI. The CDR3 is CASSYGTVNTEAFF. CDR3 nucleotides: TGTGCCAGCAGTTACGGGACAGTGAACACTGAAGCTTTCTTT.

The genes are TRBV20-1 and TRBJ1-2; D unclear. Germline CDR1 and CDR2: DFQATT and SNEGSKA (reference sequence). The V end was cut by 4 bases, the J end by 0 bases, with 3 bases between. The CDR3 extends over 11 amino acids. Here the CDR3 DNA reads TGCAGTGCTACAGCTAACTATGGCTACACCTTC. It yields the protein CSATANYGYTF.

Comments on this clone: A junction boundary mismatches the germline segment, possibly from a read error. The gene calls are TRBV30 and TRBJ1-4, with 7 bases fitting TRBD1. The CDR3 sequence is 12 residues long. Germline V CDR1 and CDR2: GTSNPN, SVGIG (reference sequence). This CDR3 is CAWSVRGGAAYF. The DNA of the CDR3 is TGTGCCTGGAGTGTACGAGGGGGCGCGGCGTATTTT.

The genes are TRBV5-6 and TRBJ2-7; 8 bases agree with TRBD1. Trimming removed 4 bases from V and 5 bases from J; junction bases left unmatched: 11. Germline CDR1 and CDR2: SGHDT and YYEEEE. The CDR3 has 15 amino acids. The CDR3 region is CASSQPGTGRNEQYF. CDR3 nucleotide sequence: TGTGCCAGCAGCCAACCCGGGACAGGAAGGAACGAGCAGTACTTC.

This chain joins TRBV5-1 and TRBJ1-1; TRBD1 is a possible D gene (6 bases). There are 13 residues in the CDR3. The germline V and J ends were trimmed by 7 bases and 1 base, with 11 bases remaining between them. Germline loops: CDR1 SGHRS, CDR2 YFSETQ. DNA of the CDR3: TGCGCCAGCCAGGGGCCTGGGAACACTGAAGCTTTCTTT. Amino acids: CASQGPGNTEAFF.

J is TRBJ1-2 and V is TRBV4-1; D is uncertain. Per the germline V gene, CDR1 is MGHRA and CDR2 is YSYEKL. The V and J ends lost 0 bases and 0 bases respectively, with 11 bases between them. CDR3 length equals 16 residues. CDR3 coding DNA: TGCGCCAGCAGCCAAGATGAGGGTTGGTCTAACTATGGCTACACCTTC. Translated, it gives CASSQDEGWSNYGYTF.

The chain carries TRBV20-1 and TRBJ2-5; D unresolved. This CDR3 region has 10 residues. Per the germline V gene, CDR1 is DFQATT and CDR2 is SNEGSKA (reference sequence). V was cut by 6 bases and J by 7 bases, with 9 bases left in between. DNA for the CDR3: TGCAGTGCCTTCATCGGGACCCAGTACTTC. Its translation: CSAFIGTQYF.

J is TRBJ1-1 and V is TRBV27; tentatively, D is TRBD1 (5 bases). Trimming cost V 1 base and J 0 bases, with 9 bases left between them. The CDR3 extends over 15 amino acids. CDR1 MNHEY and CDR2 SMNVEV come from the germline V gene (reference sequence). The CDR3 here is CASSLLGGVNTEAFF. The CDR3 DNA sequence: TGTGCCAGCAGTTTATTGGGGGGGGTGAACACTGAAGCTTTCTTT.

As DNA, the CDR3 is TGTGCCTGGAGAGGCGGGGGCAGGGGCTACGAGCAGTACTTC. It translates to CAWRGGGRGYEQYF. The chain recombines TRBV30 with TRBJ2-7; perhaps TRBD2 as D (7 bases). Trimming stripped 3 bases from V and 3 bases from J, with 15 bases between. Germline V gene sequence: CDR1 GTSNPN, CDR2 SVGIG (reference sequence). The CDR3 consists of 14 residues.

The V and J genes are TRBV5-1 and TRBJ2-5; 7 bases are shared with TRBD2. This CDR3 region has 15 residues. The germline V gene encodes CDR1 SGHRS and CDR2 YFSETQ. The V and J ends lost 4 bases and 4 bases, in that order; junction bases with no gene match: 10. CDR3 in DNA: TGCGCCAGCAGCCAGCAGGGAGGGGCGGGAGAGACCCAGTACTTC. Protein product: CASSQQGGAGETQYF.

This clone occurred a few times. The chain combines TRBV12-5 with TRBJ1-6; 7 bases fit TRBD1. The CDR3 consists of 15 residues. Trimming removed 4 bases from V and 4 bases from J; junction bases left unmatched: 4. In germline, CDR1 is LGHNT, CDR2 FRNRAP. The CDR3: CASGSRDSYNSPLHF. Here the CDR3 DNA reads TGTGCTAGTGGTTCCCGGGACAGTTATAATTCACCCCTCCACTTT.

V is TRBV9 and J is TRBJ2-3; 12 nucleotides line up with TRBD2. The CDR3 runs to 15 residues. V gave up 3 bases and J gave up 6 bases; unmatched junction bases: 5. Per germline, CDR1 SGDLS and CDR2 YYNGEE. CDR3 DNA sequence: TGTGCCAGCAGCGGAAGCGGGACTAGCGGGGATACGCAGTATTTT. It specifies CASSGSGTSGDTQYF.

The rearrangement joins TRBV7-9 to TRBJ2-7; 10 bases are a match to TRBD1. Germline-derived CDR1 and CDR2 are SEHNR and FQNEAQ (reference sequence). The CDR3 runs to 15 residues. Trimming at V came to 5 bases and at J to 6 bases, leaving 10 bases not matched to a gene. The CDR3 is CASSPSGTGVGEQYF. Written as DNA, the CDR3 is TGTGCCAGCAGCCCATCCGGGACAGGGGTCGGCGAGCAGTACTTC.

CDR3 nucleotides: TGCAGCGGCGGGAGCGGGATCCCCCCAGATACGCAGTATTTT. The encoded protein is CSGGSGIPPDTQYF. The chain has TRBV29-1 and TRBJ2-3; 7 nucleotides align to TRBD2. V dropped 7 bases and J dropped 4; count of bases not matched to a gene: 11. CDR1 is SQVTM and CDR2 is ANQGSEA in the germline V gene. The CDR3 loop spans 14 amino acids.

This chain links TRBV19 with TRBJ1-5; D is perhaps TRBD1 (5 bases). The length of the CDR3 is 15 residues. CDR1 is LNHDA and CDR2 is SQIVND in the germline V gene (reference sequence). V was pared by 0 bases and J by 3 bases, with 9 bases between. This CDR3 is CASSIELTVNQPQHF. DNA for the CDR3: TGTGCCAGTAGTATAGAGTTGACAGTCAATCAGCCCCAGCATTTT. The full variable domain, with the rest looked up from reference TRBV19 and TRBJ1-5, is DGGITQSPKYLFRKEGQNVTLSCEQNLNHDAMYWYRQDPGQGLRLIYYSQIVNDFQKGDIAEGYSVSREKKESFPLTVTSAQKNPTAFYLCASSIELTVNQPQHFGDGTRLSIL.

The chain carries TRBV7-9 and TRBJ1-4; D is possibly TRBD1 (6 bases). The V gene's germline CDR1 is SEHNR and CDR2 FQNEAQ (reference sequence). The V and J ends lost 6 bases and 7 bases respectively, with 18 bases between them. CDR3 length equals 15 residues. The CDR3 loop is CASRARDTRGEKLFF. The CDR3 DNA reads TGTGCCAGCAGGGCTCGGGACACTCGGGGTGAAAAACTGTTTTTT.

The V and J genes are TRBV6-5 and TRBJ1-5; no clear D gene. V lost 8 bases and J 2 bases, leaving 10 bases between the germline ends. This CDR3 is built from 13 residues. Germline V gives CDR1 MNHEY, CDR2 SVGAGI. CDR3 nucleotide sequence: TGTGCCAGCCGGGAGCAGGGCAATCAGCCCCAGCATTTT. It yields the protein CASREQGNQPQHF.

The chain joins TRBV9 to TRBJ2-3; 11 nucleotides align to TRBD2. The germline gives CDR1 SGDLS, CDR2 YYNGEE. This CDR3 region has 18 residues. Trimming cost V 3 bases and J 4 bases; bases outside gene matches: 13. The CDR3: CASSEGGLAGGLSDTQYF. In DNA, the CDR3 is TGTGCCAGCAGCGAGGGAGGCCTAGCGGGAGGACTCTCAGATACGCAGTATTTT.

The sample holds a few counts of this clone. The chain carries TRBV5-1 and TRBJ2-3, with 7 bases matching TRBD2. CDR1 and CDR2 (germline): SGHRS, YFSETQ. Losses at the gene ends were 4 bases for V and 0 bases for J; bases not matched to a gene: 11. The CDR3 is 17 amino acids. CDR3 loop: CASSPRDYFPSTDTQYF. The CDR3 bases are TGCGCCAGCAGCCCCCGGGACTACTTCCCTAGCACAGATACGCAGTATTTT.

The CDR3 loop is CASSLGFRDSSYEQYF. Here the CDR3 DNA reads TGCGCCAGCAGCTTGGGCTTCCGGGACAGCTCCTACGAGCAGTACTTC. The chain links TRBV5-1 to TRBJ2-7; TRBD1 matches 7 bases. The CDR3 extends over 16 amino acids. Germline V gene data show CDR1 as SGHRS and CDR2 as YFSETQ. The trim removed 0 bases at V and 0 bases at J, leaving 6 bases unmatched.

The chain uses TRBV10-3 and TRBJ2-2; D might be TRBD1 (5 bases). The germline V gene has CDR1 ENHRY and CDR2 SYGVKD. V was pared by 2 bases and J by 7 bases, with 11 bases between. The CDR3 length is 14 residues. The CDR3 nucleotides are TGTGCCATCAGTGAGAGGGGCGTTCGCGGGGAGCTGTTTTTT. It is translated as CAISERGVRGELFF.

The chain carries TRBV6-5 and TRBJ1-6; D is possibly TRBD1 (6 bases). The V end lost 0 bases, the J end lost 7 bases, and 13 bases lay between the germline ends. CDR1 MNHEY and CDR2 SVGAGI come from the germline V gene. The CDR3 is 16 amino acids. The CDR3 bases are TGTGCCAGCAGTTACTCGCTAGGACAGATAAATTCACCCCTCCACTTT. Translation: CASSYSLGQINSPLHF.

This clone appeared a few times. The J gene is TRBJ2-1, the V gene TRBV28; TRBD2 agrees at 9 bases. V shed 7 bases, J shed 7 bases, and the junction held 11 bases outside the gene matches. In germline, CDR1 is MDHEN, CDR2 SYDVKM. The CDR3 extends over 15 amino acids. CDR3 region: CASTSGGGAPNEQFF. CDR3 DNA: TGTGCCAGCACTTCAGGCGGGGGGGCCCCAAATGAGCAGTTCTTC.

The V call is TRBV6-1, the J call TRBJ1-4, with a tentative D call TRBD1 (6 bases). V dropped 4 bases and J dropped 0 bases, with 12 bases sitting between them. In germline, CDR1 is MNHNS, CDR2 SASEGT. The CDR3 spans 16 residues. The CDR3 protein is CASSAAYRATNEKLFF. The CDR3 bases are TGTGCCAGCAGTGCCGCCTACAGGGCAACTAATGAAAAACTGTTTTTT.

This clone has a handful of counts. The chain recombines TRBV15 with TRBJ2-7; perhaps TRBD2 as D (5 bases). The germline CDR1 and CDR2 sequences are LNHNV and YYDKDF (reference sequence). The CDR3 has 15 amino acids. V lost 3 bases to trimming and J lost 1 base, with 13 bases between them. The CDR3 sequence is CATSRESGGSYEQYF. In DNA form, the CDR3 reads TGTGCCACCAGCAGGGAGTCAGGAGGATCCTACGAGCAGTACTTC.

This clone has just one count. The CDR3: CASSLDSFRGEQFF. The DNA of the CDR3 is TGTGCCAGCAGCTTAGACTCGTTCAGGGGTGAGCAGTTCTTC. This chain connects TRBV7-8 to TRBJ2-1, with TRBD1 as a possible D gene (6 bases). Germline CDR1 is SGHVS and CDR2 is FQNEAQ. V lost 1 base and J lost 9, with 13 bases in between. There are 14 residues in the CDR3.